The clone carrying this T cell receptor beta chain was found a few times. As yet, its antigen is unknown. The whole isolated RNA underwent reverse transcription, so sequencing captured expressed TCRB transcripts. The method was immunoSEQ multiplex PCR; TCRdb's version includes in-frame clones alone and lacks a portion of them. The sample shows hundreds of thousands of clones, about 14% of them seen only once. These data are taken from a study of beta chain features in type 1 diabetes. Across the whole study: Comparable age, gender and cell yields were observed in patients relative to healthy donors.

V lost 0 bases, J lost 6 bases, and 9 bases lay in between. Germline lookup yields CDR1 LGHNA and CDR2 YNFKEQ. The CDR3 length is 14 residues. Purity (above 95%) was reached by all sorted populations. General study findings and limits: Shorter TCRB CDR3s, moderately but significantly so, marked every one of the four CD4+ subsets in Type 1 diabetes patients. TCRB repertoires of naive, central memory and Treg cells appeared more similar among patients than among healthy donors.

The chain is built from TRBV4-2 and TRBJ2-4, with no clear D. The specimen was naive CD4+ T cells from blood. This clonotype was sampled from a man in his late teens or twenties with type 1 diabetes. The CDR3 sequence is CASSQDQAVNIQYF. The DNA of the CDR3 is TGTGCCAGCAGCCAAGATCAGGCGGTAAACATTCAGTACTTC.